These 10 T cell receptor beta chains originate from one sample sequenced in a study of T cell responses to AZD1222 COVID-19 vaccine. Sequencing used immunoSEQ multiplex PCR; TCRdb keeps in-frame clones, though not all of them. The table lists some 120,000 clones, nearly 90% of them singletons. The sequenced sample was peripheral blood, obtained 28 days after the second AZD1222 dose. These receptors all stem from an adult who received the AZD1222 COVID-19 vaccine.

This chain joins TRBV5-1 and TRBJ1-1; the match to TRBD1 covers 7 bases. After removal of 1 base from V and 1 base from J, the junction contained 16 bases not matched to a gene. CDR1 and CDR2 from the germline V gene are SGHRS and YFSETQ. The length of the CDR3 is 19 residues. In nucleotides, the CDR3 is TGCGCCAGCAGCTTGAGTGGAATCAGGGGGAGTACGTCGAACACTGAAGCTTTCTTT. The encoded protein is CASSLSGIRGSTSNTEAFF.

J is TRBJ1-4 and V is TRBV19; TRBD1 is a possible D gene (5 bases). This CDR3 spans 15 amino acids. Trimming left V 2 bases short and J 5 bases short, with 12 bases between. Germline V gene sequence: CDR1 LNHDA, CDR2 SQIVND (reference sequence). The CDR3, as DNA: TGTGCCAGTAGTATAATGGGACGGAAAAATGAAAAACTGTTTTTT. Translated: CASSIMGRKNEKLFF. Full variable domain (rest looked up from reference TRBV19 and TRBJ1-4): DGGITQSPKYLFRKEGQNVTLSCEQNLNHDAMYWYRQDPGQGLRLIYYSQIVNDFQKGDIAEGYSVSREKKESFPLTVTSAQKNPTAFYLCASSIMGRKNEKLFFGSGTQLSVL.

This clone is a singleton in its sample. The CDR3 DNA follows: TGTGCCAGCAGCTCAGGCCTGGCTTCTGGGGCTTTCTTT. Its translation: CASSSGLASGAFF. The chain carries TRBV6-2 or TRBV6-3 and TRBJ1-1; D ambiguous. The CDR3 is 13 residues long. Trimming took off 6 bases at V and 11 bases at J, with 19 bases between the two ends. Germline CDR1 reads MNHEY; CDR2 reads SVGEGT.

V and J are TRBV2 and TRBJ2-5; no reliable D call. The CDR3 totals 14 residues. CDR1 SNHLY and CDR2 FYNNEI come from the germline V gene. V was pared by 1 base and J by 3 bases, with 9 bases between. CDR3 in amino acids: CASSEGTNKETQYF. CDR3 DNA sequence: TGTGCCAGCAGTGAAGGGACGAATAAAGAGACCCAGTACTTC.

V and J are TRBV10-3 and TRBJ1-1; 7 nucleotides align to TRBD1. The CDR3 covers 14 residues. V lost 2 bases, J lost 0 bases, and 0 bases stayed unmatched. Germline CDR1 ENHRY, CDR2 SYGVKD. CDR3 bases: TGTGCCATCAGTGAGGACAGGGTGAACACTGAAGCTTTCTTT. This codes for CAISEDRVNTEAFF.

The chain employs TRBV27 and TRBJ1-3; D gene uncertain. The germline V gene encodes CDR1 MNHEY and CDR2 SMNVEV (reference sequence). The V end was cut by 6 bases, the J end by 8 bases, with 14 bases between. The CDR3 length is 13 residues. CDR3 loop: CASSPSRGDTIYF. CDR3 DNA: TGTGCCAGCAGCCCTTCACGAGGAGACACCATATATTTT.

The chain combines TRBV6-5 with TRBJ1-2; TRBD1 aligns across 10 bases. Germline lookup yields CDR1 MNHEY and CDR2 SVGAGI. J gave up 7 bases and V 8 bases, and 7 bases lay outside the gene matches. The CDR3 has 13 residues. The DNA for the CDR3 is TGTGCCAGCCGACAGGGGGCAATTGGTGGCTACACCTTC. Translated, it gives CASRQGAIGGYTF.

The chain joins TRBV5-1 to TRBJ1-5; 9 bases agree with TRBD1. This CDR3 spans 15 amino acids. Trimming at V came to 1 base and at J to 2 bases, leaving 1 base not matched to a gene. The germline gives CDR1 SGHRS, CDR2 YFSETQ. This CDR3 reads CASSLTGGGNQPQHF. CDR3 DNA: TGCGCCAGCAGCTTGACAGGGGGCGGCAATCAGCCCCAGCATTTT. The full variable domain, completed using reference TRBV5-1 and TRBJ1-5, is KAGVTQTPRYLIKTRGQQVTLSCSPISGHRSVSWYQQTPGQGLQFLFEYFSETQRNKGNFPGRFSGRQFSNSRSEMNVSTLELGDSALYLCASSLTGGGNQPQHFGDGTRLSIL.

The rearrangement joins TRBV6-2 or TRBV6-3 to TRBJ2-7, with D possibly matching TRBD2 (6 bases). This CDR3 has 14 residues. V dropped 2 bases and J dropped 5 bases, with 13 bases sitting between them. CDR1 MNHEY and CDR2 SVGEGT come from the germline V gene. CDR3: CASSYLSGQNEQYF. The DNA for the CDR3 is TGTGCCAGCAGTTACCTTAGCGGCCAGAACGAGCAGTACTTC.

In this sample, this clone turned up once. The rearrangement uses TRBV6-5 and TRBJ2-1; no definite D call. The CDR3 is made up of 12 amino acids. The V end lost 10 bases, the J end lost 5 bases, and 12 bases lay between the germline ends. CDR1 and CDR2 from the germline V gene are MNHEY and SVGAGI. This CDR3 is CATRDWHNEQFF. DNA for the CDR3: TGTGCCACCCGAGACTGGCACAATGAGCAGTTCTTC.